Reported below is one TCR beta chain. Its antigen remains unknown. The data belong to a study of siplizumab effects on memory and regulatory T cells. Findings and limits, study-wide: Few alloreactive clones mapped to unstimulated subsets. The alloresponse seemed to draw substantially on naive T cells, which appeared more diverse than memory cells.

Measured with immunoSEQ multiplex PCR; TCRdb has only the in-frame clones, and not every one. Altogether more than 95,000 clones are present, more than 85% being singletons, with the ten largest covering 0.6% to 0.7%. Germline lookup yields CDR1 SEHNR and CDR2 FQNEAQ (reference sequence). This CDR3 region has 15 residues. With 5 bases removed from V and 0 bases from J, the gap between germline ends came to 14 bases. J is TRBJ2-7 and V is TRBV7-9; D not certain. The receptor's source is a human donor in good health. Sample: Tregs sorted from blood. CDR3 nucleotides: TGTGCCAGCAGCCAATTGATTGGTAGCTCCTACGAGCAGTACTTC. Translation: CASSQLIGSSYEQYF. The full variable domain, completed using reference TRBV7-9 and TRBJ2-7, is DTGVSQNPRHKITKRGQNVTFRCDPISEHNRLYWYRQTLGQGPEFLTYFQNEAQLEKSRLLSDRFSAERPKGSFSTLEIQRTEQGDSAMYLCASSQLIGSSYEQYFGPGTRLTVT.